This TCR beta chain was profiled in a study of cytotoxic CD8 clonotypes in ibrutinib-treated CLL. Libraries were prepared by immunoSEQ multiplex PCR; TCRdb keeps only in-frame clonotypes and omits some of them. The sample holds under 300,000 clones; approximately 79% are singletons and the top ten take about 5.7%. Source: PBMCs, taken at disease progression, from a patient treated with ibrutinib. The sequence derives from a human donor with chronic lymphocytic leukemia.

The CDR3 is CASSRGGSGPDTQYF. The CDR3 nucleotides are TGTGCCAGCAGCAGGGGCGGGAGCGGCCCAGATACGCAGTATTTT. The rearrangement joins TRBV9 to TRBJ2-3; the match to TRBD2 covers 7 bases. The CDR3 spans 15 residues. V shed 4 bases, J shed 4 bases, and the junction held 9 bases outside the gene matches. Germline CDR1 reads SGDLS; CDR2 reads YYNGEE.